Each of the 5 T cell receptor beta chains below was sequenced from the same sample in a study of Ad26.COV2.S vaccination and SARS-CoV-2 variants. Profiling relied on immunoSEQ multiplex PCR, and the TCRdb table lists in-frame clones only, not all of them. The sample includes about 350,000 clones, 75% to 90% of them seen just once. The treatment: about 20 received Ad26.COV2.S at low or high dose, single or two shots; about 5 received placebo; per-sample allocation not given. Sampling was performed 63 days after the first vaccine or placebo injection. Source: peripheral blood, taken in a trial of Ad26.COV2.S vaccine versus placebo. Every receptor here comes from a person aged 18 to 65 who received the Ad26.COV2.S COVID-19 vaccine or a placebo.

V is TRBV12-3 or TRBV12-4 and J is TRBJ2-1; D remains unclear. V was shortened by 3 bases and J by 9 bases, with 9 bases between the two germline ends. This CDR3 is built from 12 residues. CDR3 in amino acids: CASSFSPIEQFF. As DNA, the CDR3 is TGTGCCAGCAGTTTCTCCCCTATTGAGCAGTTCTTC.

This chain links TRBV27 with TRBJ1-5; possibly TRBD1 for D (5 bases). Trimming removed 4 bases from V and 4 bases from J, with 17 bases in between. This CDR3 region has 16 residues. Germline-derived CDR1 and CDR2 are MNHEY and SMNVEV (reference sequence). CDR3 residues: CASSSSGIWANQPQHF. The CDR3, as DNA: TGTGCCAGCAGTTCGTCAGGGATCTGGGCAAATCAGCCCCAGCATTTT.

V and J are TRBV2 and TRBJ1-3; D is unresolved. The germline CDR1 and CDR2 sequences are SNHLY and FYNNEI. The CDR3 is made up of 15 amino acids. Trimming left V 2 bases short and J 0 bases short, with 8 bases between. CDR3: CASSESWVSGNTIYF. In nucleotides, the CDR3 is TGTGCCAGCAGTGAAAGCTGGGTCTCTGGAAACACCATATATTTT.

The J gene is TRBJ2-5, the V gene TRBV5-1; 9 positions agree with TRBD2. V lost 6 bases and J lost 2; bases outside the gene matches: 8. CDR3 length: 15 residues. Germline CDR1 is SGHRS and CDR2 is YFSETQ. The CDR3 coding sequence is TGCGCCAGCACCCTTGAAGCGGGGGGTCAAGAGACCCAGTACTTC. Translating it yields CASTLEAGGQETQYF.

The rearrangement links TRBV4-2 to TRBJ2-7; possibly TRBD1 for D (5 bases). Looked up from germline, CDR1 is LGHNA and CDR2 is YNFKEQ. With 6 bases removed from V and 2 bases from J, the gap between germline ends came to 5 bases. This CDR3 is 11 amino acids long. The CDR3 DNA reads TGTGCCAGCAGAGGGGCCTACGAGCAGTACTTC. This gives the protein CASRGAYEQYF.